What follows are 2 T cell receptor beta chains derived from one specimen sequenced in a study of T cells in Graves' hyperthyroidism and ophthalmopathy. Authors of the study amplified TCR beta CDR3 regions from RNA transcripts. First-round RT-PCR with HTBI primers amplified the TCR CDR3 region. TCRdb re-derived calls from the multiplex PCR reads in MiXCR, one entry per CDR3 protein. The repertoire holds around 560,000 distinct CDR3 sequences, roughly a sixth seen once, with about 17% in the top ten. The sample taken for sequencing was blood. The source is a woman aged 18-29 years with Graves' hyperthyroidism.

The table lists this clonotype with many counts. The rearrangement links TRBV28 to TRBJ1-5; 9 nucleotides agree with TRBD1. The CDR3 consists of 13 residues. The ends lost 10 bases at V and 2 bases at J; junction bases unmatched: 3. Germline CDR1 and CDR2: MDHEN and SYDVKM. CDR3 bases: TGTGCCAACAGGGGGCGCGGCAATCAGCCCCAGCATTTT. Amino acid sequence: CANRGRGNQPQHF.

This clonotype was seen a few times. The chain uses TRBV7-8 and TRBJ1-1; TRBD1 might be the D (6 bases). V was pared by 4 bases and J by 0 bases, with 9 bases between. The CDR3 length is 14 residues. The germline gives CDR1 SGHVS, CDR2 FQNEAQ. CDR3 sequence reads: CASSSGVLNTEAFF. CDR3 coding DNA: TGTGCCAGCAGCTCAGGGGTTCTGAACACTGAAGCTTTCTTT. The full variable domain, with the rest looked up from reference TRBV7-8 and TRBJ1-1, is GAGVSQSPRYKVAKRGQDVALRCDPISGHVSLFWYQQALGQGPEFLTYFQNEAQLDKSGLPSDRFFAERPEGSVSTLKIQRTQQEDSAVYLCASSSGVLNTEAFFGQGTRLTVV.